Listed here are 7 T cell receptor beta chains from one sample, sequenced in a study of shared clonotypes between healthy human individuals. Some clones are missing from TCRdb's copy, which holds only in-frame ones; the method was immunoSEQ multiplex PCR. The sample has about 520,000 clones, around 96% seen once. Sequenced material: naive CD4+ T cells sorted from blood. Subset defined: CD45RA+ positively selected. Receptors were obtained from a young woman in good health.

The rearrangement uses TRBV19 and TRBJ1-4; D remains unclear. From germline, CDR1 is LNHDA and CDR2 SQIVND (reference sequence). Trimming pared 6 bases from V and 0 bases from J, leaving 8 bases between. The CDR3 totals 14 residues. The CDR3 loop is CASSPIATNEKLFF. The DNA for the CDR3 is TGTGCCAGTAGCCCGATTGCAACTAATGAAAAACTGTTTTTT.

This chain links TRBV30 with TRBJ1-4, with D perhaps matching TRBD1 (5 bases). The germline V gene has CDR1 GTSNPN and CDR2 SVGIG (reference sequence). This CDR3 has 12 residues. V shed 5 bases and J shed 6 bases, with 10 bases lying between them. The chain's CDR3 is CAWGGTHEKLFF. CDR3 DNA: TGTGCCTGGGGTGGGACCCATGAAAAACTGTTTTTT. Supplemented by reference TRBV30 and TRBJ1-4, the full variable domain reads SQTIHQWPATLVQPVGSPLSLECTVEGTSNPNLYWYRQAAGRGLQLLFYSVGIGQISSEVPQNLSASRPQDRQFILSSKKLLLSDSGFYLCAWGGTHEKLFFGSGTQLSVL.

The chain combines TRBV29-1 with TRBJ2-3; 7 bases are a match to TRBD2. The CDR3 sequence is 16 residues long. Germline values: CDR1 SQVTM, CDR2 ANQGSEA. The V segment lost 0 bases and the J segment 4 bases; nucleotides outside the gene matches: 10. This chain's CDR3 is CSVEEYPSGRPDTQYF. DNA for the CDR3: TGCAGCGTTGAAGAGTACCCTAGCGGACGGCCAGATACGCAGTATTTT.

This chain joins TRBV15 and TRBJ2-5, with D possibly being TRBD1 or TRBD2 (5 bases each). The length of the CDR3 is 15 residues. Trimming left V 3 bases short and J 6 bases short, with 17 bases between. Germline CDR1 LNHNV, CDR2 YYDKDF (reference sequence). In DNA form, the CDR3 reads TGTGCCACCAGCAGCGACCTCCCCGGGGCAAAGACCCAGTACTTC. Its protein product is CATSSDLPGAKTQYF.

The CDR3 spells CASSRRGQGAGDTQYF. CDR3 in DNA: TGTGCCAGCTCACGCCGAGGACAGGGGGCCGGAGATACGCAGTATTTT. The J gene is TRBJ2-3, the V gene TRBV18, with 11 bases aligning to TRBD1. CDR1 and CDR2 (germline): KGHSH, LQKENI. Unmatched junction bases numbered 8, after V lost 4 bases and J lost 5 bases. The CDR3 is made up of 16 amino acids.

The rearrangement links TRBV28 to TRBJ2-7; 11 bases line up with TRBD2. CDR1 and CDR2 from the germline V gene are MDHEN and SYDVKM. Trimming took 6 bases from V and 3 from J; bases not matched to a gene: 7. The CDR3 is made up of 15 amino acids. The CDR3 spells CASSPGTSGSYEQYF. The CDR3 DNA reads TGTGCCAGCAGCCCTGGTACTAGCGGGAGCTACGAGCAGTACTTC. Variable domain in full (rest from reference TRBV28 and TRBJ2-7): DVKVTQSSRYLVKRTGEKVFLECVQDMDHENMFWYRQDPGLGLRLIYFSYDVKMKEKGDIPEGYSVSREKKERFSLILESASTNQTSMYLCASSPGTSGSYEQYFGPGTRLTVT.

The CDR3, as DNA: TGTGCCAGCAGTGAAGAGCTTCTAGGAGCCGGGACTAGATCCCCTCAGTATTTT. Amino acids: CASSEELLGAGTRSPQYF. The chain combines TRBV2 with TRBJ2-3; TRBD2 matches at 8 bases. The CDR3 is 18 residues long. Germline V gene data show CDR1 as SNHLY and CDR2 as FYNNEI. The junction had 21 bases not matched to a gene; V was cut back by 1 base and J by 12 bases.